This T cell receptor beta chain is drawn from a study of spatial heterogeneity in lung cancer. Turning to the study itself: The average appearance count of each unique TCR and UMI combination in raw reads was more than nine.

Study outcomes and limitations: Counts of expanded intratumoral alpha and beta TCRs tracked tumor mutation counts.

By share, this clonotype counts as large (0.1 to 1%). The antigen is undetermined. Stated time point: sample taken at primary tumor resection. There were 72 donors, all of them untreated patients with early-stage non-small cell lung cancer. The input material, whole RNA from tumor, nontumor lung or frozen PBMC, was sequenced unsorted. A unique molecular identifier was attached to every TCR cDNA molecule. TCRdb called the 5' RACE reads again in MiXCR, with one record for every CDR3 protein. This table has 10,000 or so distinct CDR3 sequences, 8.7% appearing once. The germline V gene has CDR1 GTSNPN and CDR2 SVGIG (reference sequence). This CDR3 comprises 15 residues. Trimming removed 1 base from V and 7 bases from J, with 17 bases in between.

The TCR was taken from a female donor with early-stage non-small cell lung cancer. V gene TRBV30 combines with J gene TRBJ1-5; no definite D call. Sequencing used lung tumor tissue, obtained at surgery. CDR3 sequence: CAWSARTHFNQPQHF. DNA for the CDR3: TGTGCCTGGAGTGCCCGGACTCATTTCAACCAGCCCCAGCATTTT. The variable domain in full, completed from reference TRBV30 and TRBJ1-5, reads SQTIHQWPATLVQPVGSPLSLECTVEGTSNPNLYWYRQAAGRGLQLLFYSVGIGQISSEVPQNLSASRPQDRQFILSSKKLLLSDSGFYLCAWSARTHFNQPQHFGDGTRLSIL.